This T cell receptor (beta chain) was obtained from a study of metastatic and nonmetastatic thyroid tumors (dated by TCRdb to the early 2020s). With regard to the full study: For patients with malignant and with benign thyroid disease, the researchers compared repertoires between peripheral blood samples and tumor or nodule tissue samples. General study outcomes and caveats: In both blood and tumor samples, TCR beta diversity was reported to be significantly higher in malignant tumors than in benign nodules.

None of the patients had been given any treatment before thyroid surgery. Using T-cell receptor beta sequencing, the researchers looked back retrospectively at clinical samples from patients, gathered between the early 2010s and the late 2010s. The table lists this clone with many counts. The antigen it recognizes is unknown. No base-level quality is on record; no much larger clone is a single base apart. Relative to germline, V is 1 base shorter and J is 1 base shorter, with 1 base between their ends. Based on the germline V gene, the CDR1 and CDR2 sequences are SGHTA and FQGNSA. Including cysteine and phenylalanine, the CDR3 has 12 amino acids. The entry retains the CDR3 DNA only, 36 bases that are in frame from base 1. Library prep was done by PCR. The data were produced on an Illumina HiSeq 4000. The TCR beta-chain CDR3 region of each patient was profiled by high-throughput sequencing. Concerning the study's data processing: A classifier to discriminate distant-metastatic papillary thyroid cancer patients was built from CDR3 differences across clinicopathological groups. Repertoire diversity was assessed with the Shannon index, and tumor-blood repertoire similarity with the Morisita-Horn index. TCRdb applied fastp at Q25 and MiXCR to the public reads, then kept only in-frame beta chains. TCRdb's processing, not the study's, gives the V and J calls here. This sample is represented by roughly 20,000 clones; about 11% of them were singletons. Of the sample, around 7.3% falls within the top ten clones.

Recombination linked TRBV7-2 to TRBJ1-1, with the D gene too uncertain to name. The sample taken for sequencing was blood. The source is a female donor with papillary thyroid cancer or a benign thyroid nodule (not recorded which). Some clones in this sample may be carry-over from other donors' samples. The DNA sequence is given as TGTGCCAGCAGCTTAGAGAACACTGAAGCTTTCTTT. This sequence encodes CASSLENTEAFF.